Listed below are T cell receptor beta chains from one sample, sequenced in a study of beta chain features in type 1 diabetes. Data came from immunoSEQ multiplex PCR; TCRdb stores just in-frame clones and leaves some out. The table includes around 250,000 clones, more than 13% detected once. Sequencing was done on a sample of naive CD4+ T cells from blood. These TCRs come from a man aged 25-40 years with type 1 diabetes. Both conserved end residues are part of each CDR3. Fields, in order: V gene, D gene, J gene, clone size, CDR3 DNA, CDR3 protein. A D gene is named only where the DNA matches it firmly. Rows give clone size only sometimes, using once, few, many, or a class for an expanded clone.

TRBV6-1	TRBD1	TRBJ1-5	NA	TGTGCCAGCAGTGCTCAGGGGGCGAATAATCAGCCCCAGCATTTT	CASSAQGANNQPQHF
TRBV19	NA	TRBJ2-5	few	TGTGCCAGTAGTATACTGGGCTCCCAAGAGACCCAGTACTTC	CASSILGSQETQYF
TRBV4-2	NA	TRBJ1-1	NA	TGTGCCAGCAGCCAAGAGCAGGGTCATGCTTTCTTT	CASSQEQGHAFF
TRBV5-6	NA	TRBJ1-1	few	TGTGCCAGCAGGGCAGGGTTGGGCACTGAAGCTTTCTTT	CASRAGLGTEAFF
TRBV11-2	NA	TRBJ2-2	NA	TGTGCCAGCAGCCCCACGGTCGGGGAGCTGTTTTTT	CASSPTVGELFF
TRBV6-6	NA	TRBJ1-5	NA	TGTGCCAGCAGTTACCTGGGCACCAATCAGCCCCAGCATTTT	CASSYLGTNQPQHF
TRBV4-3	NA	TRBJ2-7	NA	TGCGCCAGCCGCCCCGCGGAACAGGGAGACCACGAGCAGTACTTC	CASRPAEQGDHEQYF
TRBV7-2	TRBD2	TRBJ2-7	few	TGTGCCAGCAGCTTAGCCAGCGGGGCGACCTACGAGCAGTACTTC	CASSLASGATYEQYF
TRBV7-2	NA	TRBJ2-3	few	TGTGCCAGCAGCTTCTGGGGACTCACAGATACGCAGTATTTT	CASSFWGLTDTQYF
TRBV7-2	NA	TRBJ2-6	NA	TGTGCCAGCAGCTTAGTCAGCTCTGGGGCCAACGTCCTGACTTTC	CASSLVSSGANVLTF
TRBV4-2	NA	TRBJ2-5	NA	TGTGCCAGCAGCCAAGAATTAACCGGGGAGACCCAGTACTTC	CASSQELTGETQYF
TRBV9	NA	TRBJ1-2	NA	TGTGCCAGCAGCCCCAGGGGCAACTATGGCTACACCTTC	CASSPRGNYGYTF
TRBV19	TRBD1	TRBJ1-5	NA	TGTGCCAGTAGCCGGACAGGGATCCAGAATCAGCCCCAGCATTTT	CASSRTGIQNQPQHF
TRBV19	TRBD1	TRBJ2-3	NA	TGTGCCAGTATCCCGACAGGGGAGGCAGATACGCAGTATTTT	CASIPTGEADTQYF
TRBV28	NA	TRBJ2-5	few	TGTGCCAGCAGTTTATATGGCGGACAGTACCAAGAGACCCAGTACTTC	CASSLYGGQYQETQYF
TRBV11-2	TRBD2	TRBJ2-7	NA	TGTGCCAGCAGCTTAACGGGAGGGCCCCCCTACGAGCAGTACTTC	CASSLTGGPPYEQYF
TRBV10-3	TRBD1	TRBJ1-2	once	TGTGCCATCAGTGCCCGGGACAGGGGGTATACCAACTATGGCTACACCTTC	CAISARDRGYTNYGYTF
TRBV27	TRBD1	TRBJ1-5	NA	TGTGCCAGCAGTTTGTCAGGGGGGACTTCAGCCCAGCATTTT	CASSLSGGTSAQHF
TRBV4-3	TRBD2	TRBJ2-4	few	TGCGCCAGCAGCCAATACCCAGCTAGCGGGAGGGGAGTGAACATTCAGTACTTC	CASSQYPASGRGVNIQYF
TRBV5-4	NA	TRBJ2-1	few	TGTGCCAGCAGCCTGGCTCAGGGGGGCCTAGGAGAGCAGTTCTTC	CASSLAQGGLGEQFF
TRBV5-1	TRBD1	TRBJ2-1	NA	TGCGCCAGCAGCGACAGGGAAGGGTCCTACAATGAGCAGTTCTTC	CASSDREGSYNEQFF
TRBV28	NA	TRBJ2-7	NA	TGTGCCAGCCATAAGGGCGGGTTGTCTGAGCAGTACTTC	CASHKGGLSEQYF
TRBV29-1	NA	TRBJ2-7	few	TGCAGCGTCGAGGAACCGACTAGGGGGCAGCAGTACTTC	CSVEEPTRGQQYF